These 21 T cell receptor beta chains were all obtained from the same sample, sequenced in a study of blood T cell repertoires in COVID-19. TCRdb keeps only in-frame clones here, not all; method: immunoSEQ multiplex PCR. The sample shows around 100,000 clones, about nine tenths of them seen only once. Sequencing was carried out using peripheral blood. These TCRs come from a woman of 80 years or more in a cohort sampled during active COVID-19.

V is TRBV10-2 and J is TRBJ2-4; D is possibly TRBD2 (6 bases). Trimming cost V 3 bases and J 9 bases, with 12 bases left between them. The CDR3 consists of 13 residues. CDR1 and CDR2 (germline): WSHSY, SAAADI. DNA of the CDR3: TGCGCCAGCAGTGAAGAACGGGGAGGCATTCAGTACTTC. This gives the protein CASSEERGGIQYF.

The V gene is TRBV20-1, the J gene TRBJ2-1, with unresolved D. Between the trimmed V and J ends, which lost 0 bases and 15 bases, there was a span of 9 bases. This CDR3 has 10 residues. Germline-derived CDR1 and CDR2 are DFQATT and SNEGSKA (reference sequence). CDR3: CSARDGSVFF. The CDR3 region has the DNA TGCAGTGCTAGAGACGGTTCGGTGTTCTTC.

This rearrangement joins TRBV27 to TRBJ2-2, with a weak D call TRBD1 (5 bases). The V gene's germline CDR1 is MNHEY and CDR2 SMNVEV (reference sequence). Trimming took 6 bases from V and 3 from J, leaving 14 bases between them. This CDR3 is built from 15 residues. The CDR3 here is CASSPAAGYTGELFF. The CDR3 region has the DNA TGTGCCAGCAGCCCCGCGGCAGGGTACACCGGGGAGCTGTTTTTT.

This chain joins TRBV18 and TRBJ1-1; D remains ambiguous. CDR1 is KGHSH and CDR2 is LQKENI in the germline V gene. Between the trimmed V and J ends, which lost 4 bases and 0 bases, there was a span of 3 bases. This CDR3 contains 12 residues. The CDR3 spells CASSRVNTEAFF. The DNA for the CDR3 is TGTGCCAGCTCACGAGTGAACACTGAAGCTTTCTTT.

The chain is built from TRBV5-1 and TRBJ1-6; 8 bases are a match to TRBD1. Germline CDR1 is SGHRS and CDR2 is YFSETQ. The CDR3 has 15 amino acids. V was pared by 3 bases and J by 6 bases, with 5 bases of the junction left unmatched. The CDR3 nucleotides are TGCGCCAGCAGCTCGAGGACAGGGAGTAATTCACCCCTCCACTTT. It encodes CASSSRTGSNSPLHF.

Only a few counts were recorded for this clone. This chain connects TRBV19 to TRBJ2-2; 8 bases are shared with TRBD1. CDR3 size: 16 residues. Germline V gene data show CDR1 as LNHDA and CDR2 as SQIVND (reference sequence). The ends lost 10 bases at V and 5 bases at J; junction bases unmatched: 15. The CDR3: CATQRQGTRGTGELFF. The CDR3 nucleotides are TGTGCCACACAACGACAGGGGACCCGCGGGACCGGGGAGCTGTTTTTT. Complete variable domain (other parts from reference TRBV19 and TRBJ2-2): DGGITQSPKYLFRKEGQNVTLSCEQNLNHDAMYWYRQDPGQGLRLIYYSQIVNDFQKGDIAEGYSVSREKKESFPLTVTSAQKNPTAFYLCATQRQGTRGTGELFFGEGSRLTVL.

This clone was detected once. CDR3 sequence (DNA): TGTGCCAGCAGCTTGCAACTAGCGGGAGGTTTAGATACGCAGTATTTT. Translating gives CASSLQLAGGLDTQYF. The chain is built from TRBV5-4 and TRBJ2-3; TRBD2 matches 12 bases. V gave up 1 base and J gave up 5 bases; unmatched junction bases: 5. Germline loops: CDR1 SGHNT, CDR2 YYREEE (reference sequence). CDR3 length equals 16 residues.

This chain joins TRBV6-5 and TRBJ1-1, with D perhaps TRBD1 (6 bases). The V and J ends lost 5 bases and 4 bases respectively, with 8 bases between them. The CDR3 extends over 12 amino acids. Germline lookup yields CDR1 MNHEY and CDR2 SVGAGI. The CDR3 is CASSRQATEAFF. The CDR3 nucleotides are TGTGCCAGCAGTAGACAGGCCACTGAAGCTTTCTTT.

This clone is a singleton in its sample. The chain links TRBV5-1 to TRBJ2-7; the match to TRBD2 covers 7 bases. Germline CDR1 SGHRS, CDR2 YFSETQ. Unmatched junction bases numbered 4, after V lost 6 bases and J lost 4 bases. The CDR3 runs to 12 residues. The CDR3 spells CASTDGGYEQYF. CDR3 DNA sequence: TGCGCCAGCACCGACGGGGGGTACGAGCAGTACTTC.

Written as DNA, the CDR3 is TGTGCCAGCAGCCCCCTGGGTCGCGACAGGGGGCTATTTTACGAGCAGTACTTC. Translation gives CASSPLGRDRGLFYEQYF. The gene calls are TRBV11-2 and TRBJ2-7, with 10 bases lining up with TRBD1. The CDR3 extends over 18 amino acids. The junction had 17 bases not matched to a gene; V was cut back by 5 bases and J by 4 bases. Germline V gene sequence: CDR1 SGHAT, CDR2 FQNNGV.

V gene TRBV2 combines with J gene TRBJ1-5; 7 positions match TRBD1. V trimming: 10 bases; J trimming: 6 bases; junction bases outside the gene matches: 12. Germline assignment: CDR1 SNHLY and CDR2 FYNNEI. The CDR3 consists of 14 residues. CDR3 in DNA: TGTGCCACGGCCACGACAGGGCTAGGTCAGCCCCAGCATTTT. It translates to CATATTGLGQPQHF.

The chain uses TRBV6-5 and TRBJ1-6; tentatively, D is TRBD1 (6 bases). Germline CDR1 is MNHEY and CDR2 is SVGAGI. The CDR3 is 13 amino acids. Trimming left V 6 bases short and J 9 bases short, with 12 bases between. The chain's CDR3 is CASRQGLSSPLHF. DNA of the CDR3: TGTGCCAGCAGACAGGGACTAAGTTCACCCCTCCACTTT.

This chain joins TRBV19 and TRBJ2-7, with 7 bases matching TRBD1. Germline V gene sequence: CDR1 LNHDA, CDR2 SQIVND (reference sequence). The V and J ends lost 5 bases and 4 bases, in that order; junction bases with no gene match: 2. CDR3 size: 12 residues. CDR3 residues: CASSEQGYEQYF. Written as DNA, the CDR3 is TGTGCCAGTAGTGAACAGGGGTACGAGCAGTACTTC.

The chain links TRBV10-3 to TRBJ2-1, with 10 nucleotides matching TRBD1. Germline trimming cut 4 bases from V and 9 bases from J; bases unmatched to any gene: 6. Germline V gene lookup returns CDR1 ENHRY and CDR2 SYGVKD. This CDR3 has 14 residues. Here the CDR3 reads CAISGTGGIGEQFF. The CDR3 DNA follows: TGTGCCATCAGTGGGACAGGGGGTATCGGTGAGCAGTTCTTC.

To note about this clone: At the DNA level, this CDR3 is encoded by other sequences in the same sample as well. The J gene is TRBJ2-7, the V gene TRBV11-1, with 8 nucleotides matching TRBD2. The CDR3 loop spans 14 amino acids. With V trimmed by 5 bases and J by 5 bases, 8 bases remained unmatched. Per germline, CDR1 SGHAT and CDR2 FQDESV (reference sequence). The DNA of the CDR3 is TGTGCCAGCAGCCCCTCCGGGGGGGCCAACGAGCAGTACTTC. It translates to CASSPSGGANEQYF. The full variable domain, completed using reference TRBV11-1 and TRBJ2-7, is EAEVAQSPRYKITEKSQAVAFWCDPISGHATLYWYRQILGQGPELLVQFQDESVVDDSQLPKDRFSAERLKGVDSTLKIQPAELGDSAMYLCASSPSGGANEQYFGPGTRLTVT.

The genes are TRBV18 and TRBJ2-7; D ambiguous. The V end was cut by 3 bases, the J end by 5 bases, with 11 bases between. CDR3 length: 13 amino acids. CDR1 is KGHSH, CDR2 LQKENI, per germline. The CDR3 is CASSPPAAHEQYF. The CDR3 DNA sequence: TGTGCCAGCTCACCCCCCGCGGCCCACGAGCAGTACTTC.

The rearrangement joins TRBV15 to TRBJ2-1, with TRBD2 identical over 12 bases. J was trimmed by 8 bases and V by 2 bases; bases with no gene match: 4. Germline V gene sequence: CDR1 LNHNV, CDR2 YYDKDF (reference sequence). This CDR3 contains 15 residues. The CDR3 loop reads CATSRTSGRLDEQFF. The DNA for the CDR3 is TGTGCCACCAGCAGAACTAGCGGGAGGTTAGATGAGCAGTTCTTC.

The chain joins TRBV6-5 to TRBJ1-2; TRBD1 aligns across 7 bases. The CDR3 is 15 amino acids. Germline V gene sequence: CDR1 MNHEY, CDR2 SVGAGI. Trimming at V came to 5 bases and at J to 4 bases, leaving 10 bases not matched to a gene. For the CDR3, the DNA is TGTGCCAGCAGTAACAACCGGGACAGACCCTATGGCTACACCTTC. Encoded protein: CASSNNRDRPYGYTF.

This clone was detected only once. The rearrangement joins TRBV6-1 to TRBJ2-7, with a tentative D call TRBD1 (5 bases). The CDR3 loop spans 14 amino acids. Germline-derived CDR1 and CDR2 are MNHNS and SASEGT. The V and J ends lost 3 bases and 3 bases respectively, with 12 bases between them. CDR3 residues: CASSEGETVYEQYF. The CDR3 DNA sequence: TGTGCCAGCAGTGAGGGCGAGACAGTCTACGAGCAGTACTTC.

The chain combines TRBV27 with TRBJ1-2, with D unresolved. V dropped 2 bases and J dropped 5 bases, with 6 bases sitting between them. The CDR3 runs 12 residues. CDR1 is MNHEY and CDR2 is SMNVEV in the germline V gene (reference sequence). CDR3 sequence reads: CASSLAGYGYTF. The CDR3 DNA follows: TGTGCCAGCAGTTTAGCCGGGTATGGCTACACCTTC.

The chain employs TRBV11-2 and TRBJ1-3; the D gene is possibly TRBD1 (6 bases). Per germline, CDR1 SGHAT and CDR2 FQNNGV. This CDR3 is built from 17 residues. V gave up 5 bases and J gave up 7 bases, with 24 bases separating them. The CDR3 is CASSRFEGVTPGNTIYF. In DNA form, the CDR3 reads TGTGCCAGCAGCCGCTTCGAGGGGGTAACCCCAGGGAACACCATATATTTT.